The clone carrying this T cell receptor beta chain appeared a few times. This entry belongs to a study of patients and donors after allogeneic stem cell transplantation. TCRdb itself ran the RT-PCR reads through MiXCR, one entry per CDR3 protein. The sample records about a million distinct CDR3 sequences, roughly 18% being singletons. The clonotype was recovered from a human donor who was either an allogeneic HSCT recipient or a stem cell or donor lymphocyte infusion donor (not recorded which). It is not recorded whose cells these are; they may come from a transplant donor. Sequencing was done on a sample of blood, either unsorted or a sorted T cell fraction (not recorded which).

This chain's CDR3 is CASCADSNQPQHF. For the CDR3, the DNA is TGTGCCAGCTGCGCGGACAGCAATCAGCCCCAGCATTTT. This chain connects TRBV7-2 to TRBJ1-5; no definite D call. The V and J ends lost 8 bases and 1 base respectively, with 9 bases between them. Germline V CDR1 and CDR2: SGHTA, FQGNSA. This CDR3 region has 13 residues.